This passage covers 21 T cell receptor beta chains from one sample sequenced in a study of technical replicates of blood from a few donors. Here immunoSEQ multiplex PCR was the method, and the copy in TCRdb shows in-frame clones only, minus some. Seen here are 73,000 or so clones, 91% observed once, and the top ten hold 0.25%. The sample taken for sequencing was T cells isolated from PBMCs. All receptors come from a human donor in good health.

The rearrangement uses TRBV7-6 and TRBJ2-5; possible D gene TRBD2, 5 bases. V gave up 0 bases and J gave up 2 bases, with 19 bases separating them. The CDR3 covers 18 residues. The V gene's germline CDR1 is SGHVS and CDR2 FNYEAQ. DNA for the CDR3: TGTGCCAGCAGCTTAGCTCAGAATAGCAGGACTGTACAAGAGACCCAGTACTTC. It encodes CASSLAQNSRTVQETQYF.

DNA of the CDR3: TGTGCCAGCAGTTTGGGGGCCCACGAGCAGTACTTC. Translating gives CASSLGAHEQYF. The gene calls are TRBV28 and TRBJ2-7, with D possibly matching TRBD1 (6 bases). Between the trimmed V and J ends, which lost 3 bases and 5 bases, there was a span of 8 bases. Germline CDR1 MDHEN, CDR2 SYDVKM. The CDR3 contains 12 residues.

In nucleotides, the CDR3 is TGTGCCAGCAGCCGACTAGCCGGTTCAGATACGCAGTATTTT. It specifies CASSRLAGSDTQYF. The V gene is TRBV5-6, the J gene TRBJ2-3, with 7 positions matching TRBD2. In germline, CDR1 is SGHDT, CDR2 YYEEEE. This CDR3 spans 14 amino acids. V trimming: 4 bases; J trimming: 4 bases; junction bases outside the gene matches: 6.

The CDR3 reads CASTRGDQETQYF. The CDR3 coding sequence is TGTGCCAGCACCAGGGGGGACCAAGAGACCCAGTACTTC. This rearrangement joins TRBV7-9 to TRBJ2-5; a possible D gene is TRBD1 (7 bases). CDR3 length: 13 residues. V lost 7 bases, J lost 0 bases, and 9 bases lay in between. Germline V gene lookup returns CDR1 SEHNR and CDR2 FQNEAQ (reference sequence).

The J gene is TRBJ1-5, the V gene TRBV4-1; no clear D. CDR3 size: 16 residues. Germline CDR1 reads MGHRA; CDR2 reads YSYEKL. With 0 bases removed from V and 3 bases from J, the gap between germline ends came to 12 bases. The chain's CDR3 is CASSQDKGGFNQPQHF. In DNA form, the CDR3 reads TGCGCCAGCAGCCAAGATAAGGGAGGATTCAATCAGCCCCAGCATTTT.

The chain is built from TRBV19 and TRBJ2-7; perhaps TRBD1 as D (5 bases). V was shortened by 4 bases and J by 6 bases, with 16 bases between the two germline ends. The germline CDR1 and CDR2 sequences are LNHDA and SQIVND (reference sequence). The CDR3 spans 14 residues. CDR3 sequence (DNA): TGTGCCAGTAGTAGACAGCCCGGGTTGGGCGAGCAGTACTTC. It is translated as CASSRQPGLGEQYF.

The chain employs TRBV5-1 and TRBJ1-1; D is ambiguous. The CDR3 contains 13 residues. Germline V lookup: CDR1 SGHRS, CDR2 YFSETQ. V dropped 3 bases and J dropped 0 bases, with 6 bases sitting between them. In nucleotides, the CDR3 is TGCGCCAGCAGCTCCCGGGTGAACACTGAAGCTTTCTTT. Amino acids: CASSSRVNTEAFF.

The CDR3, as DNA: TGCGCCAGCAGCCACCTTCCGACGCTAGCGGCCCAAGAGACCCAGTACTTC. Translation: CASSHLPTLAAQETQYF. V usage is TRBV4-1 and J usage is TRBJ2-5, with 7 nucleotides matching TRBD2. Germline V gene lookup returns CDR1 MGHRA and CDR2 YSYEKL. J gave up 1 base and V 3 bases, and 11 bases lay outside the gene matches. The CDR3 contains 17 residues.

The chain combines TRBV5-1 with TRBJ1-1; 8 bases line up with TRBD1. Looked up from germline, CDR1 is SGHRS and CDR2 is YFSETQ. Trimming at V came to 4 bases and at J to 3 bases, leaving 2 bases not matched to a gene. CDR3 length: 13 residues. The CDR3 sequence is CASSVQGDTEAFF. The CDR3 DNA follows: TGCGCCAGCAGCGTACAGGGGGACACTGAAGCTTTCTTT.

V gene TRBV29-1 combines with J gene TRBJ1-1, with 7 bases aligning to TRBD1. The germline V gene has CDR1 SQVTM and CDR2 ANQGSEA. The CDR3 covers 12 residues. V lost 3 bases to trimming and J lost 4 bases; unmatched junction nucleotides: 2. The CDR3 coding sequence is TGCAGCGTTGAGGAGGGGGCCACTGAAGCTTTCTTT. The encoded protein is CSVEEGATEAFF.

For this clone: At one end, the junction sequence differs from germline, possibly due to a read error. J is TRBJ2-1 and V is TRBV28, with TRBD2 matching 13 bases. The CDR3 covers 17 residues. CDR1 and CDR2 (germline): MDHEN, SYDVKM. CDR3 bases: TGTGCCAGCAGAAGACGGGGACTAGCGGGATCCTCCAATGAGCAGTTCTTC. Protein: CASRRRGLAGSSNEQFF. The full variable domain, in which reference TRBV28 and TRBJ2-1 provide the parts outside the CDR3, is DVKVTQSSRYLVKRTGEKVFLECVQDMDHENMFWYRQDPGLGLRLIYFSYDVKMKEKGDIPEGYSVSREKKERFSLILESASTNQTSMYLCASRRRGLAGSSNEQFFGPGTRLTVL.

The chain couples TRBV14 to TRBJ2-7; 13 nucleotides match TRBD2. The CDR3 runs to 20 residues. CDR1 is SGHDN and CDR2 is FVKESK in the germline V gene. Germline trimming cut 3 bases from V and 6 bases from J; bases unmatched to any gene: 20. The CDR3 DNA reads TGTGCCAGCAGCCAGGTCGCCGGGACTAGCGGGACCCGCCAGGGGGGCGAGCAGTACTTC. Translating it yields CASSQVAGTSGTRQGGEQYF.

The V call is TRBV28, the J call TRBJ2-7, with D uncertain. CDR1 and CDR2 from the germline V gene are MDHEN and SYDVKM. With 2 bases removed from V and 5 bases from J, the gap between germline ends came to 7 bases. There are 12 residues in the CDR3. The CDR3 region is CASSLTRNEQYF. The CDR3 coding sequence is TGTGCCAGCAGTTTAACCAGAAACGAGCAGTACTTC.

The V call is TRBV27, the J call TRBJ2-7; D possibly corresponds to TRBD2 (5 bases). CDR1 and CDR2 (germline): MNHEY, SMNVEV (reference sequence). V lost 8 bases and J 5 bases, leaving 19 bases between the germline ends. The CDR3 is 14 amino acids. CDR3 nucleotide sequence: TGTGCCAGCGGTCACAGAGGGTCCCTACACGAGCAGTACTTC. Amino acid sequence: CASGHRGSLHEQYF.

The gene calls are TRBV6-6 and TRBJ1-5; D gene uncertain. Looked up from germline, CDR1 is MNHNY and CDR2 is SVGAGI (reference sequence). The CDR3 sequence is 12 residues long. V was pared by 7 bases and J by 6 bases, with 10 bases between. Written as DNA, the CDR3 is TGTGCCAGCAACCAAGGGAGTCAGCCCCAGCATTTT. Amino acids: CASNQGSQPQHF.

This chain uses TRBV12-5 with TRBJ1-1; the D gene is possibly TRBD1 (6 bases). With 7 bases removed from V and 4 bases from J, the gap between germline ends came to 10 bases. The CDR3 covers 12 residues. Germline V gene lookup returns CDR1 LGHNT and CDR2 FRNRAP. CDR3 region: CASAPGVTEAFF. CDR3 DNA sequence: TGTGCTAGTGCCCCAGGGGTCACTGAAGCTTTCTTT.

The chain has TRBV5-4 and TRBJ2-7, with D perhaps TRBD1 (6 bases). V lost 4 bases to trimming and J lost 7 bases, with 15 bases between them. The CDR3 sequence is 13 residues long. Germline V gene data show CDR1 as SGHNT and CDR2 as YYREEE (reference sequence). CDR3 protein: CASSKLGAGEQYF. The CDR3 DNA follows: TGTGCCAGCAGCAAACTGGGGGCTGGGGAGCAGTACTTC.

The chain is built from TRBV18 and TRBJ2-2, with D tentatively TRBD1 (6 bases). Trimming cost V 0 bases and J 2 bases, with 16 bases left between them. The germline V gene has CDR1 KGHSH and CDR2 LQKENI. The CDR3 has 18 amino acids. The CDR3 here is CASSPPEAGAINTGELFF. CDR3 DNA: TGTGCCAGCTCACCACCGGAAGCAGGGGCGATAAACACCGGGGAGCTGTTTTTT.

The V call is TRBV9, the J call TRBJ2-7; TRBD2 matches at 8 bases. J gave up 0 bases and V 3 bases, and 5 bases lay outside the gene matches. The germline gives CDR1 SGDLS, CDR2 YYNGEE. The CDR3 totals 15 residues. Written as DNA, the CDR3 is TGTGCCAGCAGCGCCGCGGGAGGTGTCTCCTACGAGCAGTACTTC. Encoded protein: CASSAAGGVSYEQYF.

The gene calls are TRBV5-4 and TRBJ2-7, with D tentatively TRBD1 (6 bases). The germline V gene encodes CDR1 SGHNT and CDR2 YYREEE (reference sequence). The V end lost 3 bases, the J end lost 6 bases, and 13 bases lay between the germline ends. The CDR3 sequence is 13 residues long. CDR3 nucleotides: TGTGCCAGCAGCTCATCTTCAGGGGCCGAGCAGTACTTC. Translated: CASSSSSGAEQYF.

The chain links TRBV5-1 to TRBJ2-2, with TRBD1 matching over 9 bases. The CDR3 length is 15 residues. Germline assignment: CDR1 SGHRS and CDR2 YFSETQ. After removal of 0 bases from V and 6 bases from J, the junction contained 3 bases not matched to a gene. CDR3 coding DNA: TGCGCCAGCAGCTTGGGACAGGGGGAGGCCGGGGAGCTGTTTTTT. Translation: CASSLGQGEAGELFF.